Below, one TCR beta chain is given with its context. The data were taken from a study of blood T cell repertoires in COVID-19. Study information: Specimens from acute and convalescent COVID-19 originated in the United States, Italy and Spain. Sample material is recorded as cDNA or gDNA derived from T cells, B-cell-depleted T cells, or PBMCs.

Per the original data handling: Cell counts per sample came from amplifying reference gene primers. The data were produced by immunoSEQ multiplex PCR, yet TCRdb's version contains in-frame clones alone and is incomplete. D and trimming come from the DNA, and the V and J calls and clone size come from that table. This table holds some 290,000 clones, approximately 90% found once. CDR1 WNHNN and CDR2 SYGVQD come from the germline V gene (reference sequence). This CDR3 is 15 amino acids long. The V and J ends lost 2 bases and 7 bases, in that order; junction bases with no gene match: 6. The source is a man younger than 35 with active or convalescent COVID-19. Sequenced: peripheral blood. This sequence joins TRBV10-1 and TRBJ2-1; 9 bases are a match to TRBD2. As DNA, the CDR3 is TGCGCCAGCAGTGAGAATGTAGCGGGAGAAAATGAGCAGTTCTTC. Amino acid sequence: CASSENVAGENEQFF.